This T cell receptor (beta chain) is from a study of T cell responses to AZD1222 COVID-19 vaccine. Across the whole study: The analysis combined second doses at about 4 or about 12 weeks. Study results and caveats: In all cases, repertoires were sampled only after the peak T cell response. A mostly white British donor set with more females was recruited, and clonal diversity was possibly underestimated. Spike-specific TCR depth and breadth grew after two AZD1222 doses.

Repertoires were generated with immunoSEQ multiplex PCR, while TCRdb's copy carries only in-frame clones and drops some. The sample records 120,000 or so clones, approximately 88% being singletons. CDR1 and CDR2 from the germline V gene are SGHKS and YYEKEE (reference sequence). The CDR3 consists of 16 residues. The V gene end was trimmed by 0 bases and the J gene end by 1 base; junction bases not matched to a gene: 2. This clone occurred once. Antigen specificity is unknown. The chain joins TRBV5-5 to TRBJ2-3; 10 nucleotides line up with TRBD1. This clonotype originated in an adult in good health. The sample in question was peripheral blood, obtained on day 0 of AZD1222 vaccination. The CDR3 bases are TGTGCCAGCAGCTTGGCCGGGACAGGGGGCACAGATACGCAGTATTTT. Its translation is CASSLAGTGGTDTQYF.